This T cell receptor beta chain originates from a study of T cells expressing NK-cell markers. Study context: Sorted CD3+CD56+NKG2C+, CD3+CD56+NKG2C- and CD3+CD56-NKG2C+ T cells supplied TCR beta repertoires. Out of eight donors sequenced, seven tested HCMV-seropositive and the remaining one seronegative.

With regard to this clonotype: Antigen: not known.

Study-wide points: A range of about 1.0-7.5% of CD8+ T cells consisted of dominant NKG2C+ clonotypes in 5 or 6 donors.

As the method of synthesis, 5'RACE template switching with UMIs yielded TCR beta cDNA. TCRdb re-called the 5' RACE reads and catalogs CDR3 proteins one per entry, DNA excluded. This sample's table reports some 460,000 distinct CDR3 sequences. This CDR3 spans 13 amino acids. Germline V CDR1 and CDR2: SGHRS, YFSETQ. J is TRBJ2-7 and V is TRBV5-1. This sequence originates from a woman aged 45 to 65 in good health. Sequencing was done on a sample of blood T cells: a sorted CD56 or NKG2C T cell subset, CD4+ or CD8+ T cells, or bulk PBMC T cells (not recorded which). This chain's CDR3 is CASSPPVSYEQYF.